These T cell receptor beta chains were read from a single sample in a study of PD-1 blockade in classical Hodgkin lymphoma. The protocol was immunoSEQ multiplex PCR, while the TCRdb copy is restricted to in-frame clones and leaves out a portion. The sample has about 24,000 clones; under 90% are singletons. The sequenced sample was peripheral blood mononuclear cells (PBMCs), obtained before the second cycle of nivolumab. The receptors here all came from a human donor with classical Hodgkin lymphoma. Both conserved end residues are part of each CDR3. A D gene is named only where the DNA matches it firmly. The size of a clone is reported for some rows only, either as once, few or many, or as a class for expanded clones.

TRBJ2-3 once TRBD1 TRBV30 CAWSGTGNTDTQYF TGTGCCTGGAGCGGGACAGGGAACACAGATACGCAGTATTTT
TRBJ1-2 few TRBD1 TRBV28 CASSLGLQGREGYTF TGTGCCAGCAGTTTGGGATTACAGGGGAGGGAGGGCTACACCTTC
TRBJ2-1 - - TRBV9 CASSVDWGSEQFF TGTGCCAGCAGCGTAGATTGGGGGAGTGAGCAGTTCTTC
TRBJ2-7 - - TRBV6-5 CASTERQTYEQYF TGTGCCAGCACCGAGCGACAGACCTACGAGCAGTACTTC
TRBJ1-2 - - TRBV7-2 CASSSMNVGGYTF TGTGCCAGCAGCTCCATGAATGTTGGGGGCTACACCTTC
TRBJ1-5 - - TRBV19 CASSIPNQPQHF TGTGCCAGTAGTATCCCCAATCAGCCCCAGCATTTT
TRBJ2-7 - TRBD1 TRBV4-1 CASSQGWGTGDSYEQYF TGCGCCAGCAGCCAAGGGTGGGGGACAGGGGACTCCTACGAGCAGTACTTC
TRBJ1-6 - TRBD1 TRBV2 CATTKRQGANSPLHF TGTGCCACTACTAAGCGACAGGGGGCAAATTCACCCCTCCACTTT
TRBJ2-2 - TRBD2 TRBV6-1 CASSSGRALSGELFF TGTGCCAGCAGTAGCGGGAGGGCCCTCAGCGGGGAGCTGTTTTTT
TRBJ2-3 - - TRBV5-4 CASSLGLADTQYF TGTGCCAGCAGCTTGGGACTAGCAGATACGCAGTATTTT
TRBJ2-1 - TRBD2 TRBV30 CAWSGSTSGGDNEQFF TGTGCCTGGAGTGGTTCAACTAGCGGGGGGGATAATGAGCAGTTCTTC
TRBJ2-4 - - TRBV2 CASSERAGLQYF TGTGCCAGCAGTGAAAGGGCAGGGCTTCAGTACTTC
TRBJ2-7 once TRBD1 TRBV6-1 CASTSPGQGTDEQYF TGTGCCAGCACCTCGCCGGGACAGGGGACCGACGAGCAGTACTTC
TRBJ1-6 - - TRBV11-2 CASSPSASGNSPLHF TGTGCCAGCAGCCCGAGCGCTAGCGGCAATTCACCCCTCCACTTT
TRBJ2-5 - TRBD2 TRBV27 CASSWASGKTQYF TGTGCCAGCAGTTGGGCTAGCGGAAAGACCCAGTACTTC
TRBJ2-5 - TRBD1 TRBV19 CASADRGETQYF TGTGCCAGTGCCGACAGGGGTGAGACCCAGTACTTC
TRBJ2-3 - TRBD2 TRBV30 CAWSAFWLAGGEPNTDTQYF TGTGCCTGGAGTGCCTTTTGGCTAGCGGGAGGTGAACCGAACACAGATACGCAGTATTTT
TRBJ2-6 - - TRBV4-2 CASSQEWRGSGANVLTF TGTGCCAGCAGCCAAGAATGGCGGGGCTCTGGGGCCAACGTCCTGACTTTC
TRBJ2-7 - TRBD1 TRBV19 CASSIRDRGIYEQYF TGTGCCAGTAGTATCCGGGACAGGGGGATCTACGAGCAGTACTTC